These T cell receptor beta chains were read from a single sample in a study of shared clonotypes between healthy human individuals. Sequenced by immunoSEQ multiplex PCR; TCRdb stores in-frame clones only, minus some. The sample carries 2 million to 2.5 million clones, about 90% recorded once. The sequencing input was naive CD4+ T cells from PBMCs. The source of these receptors is a man between 18 and 29 years old in good health. Some clones in this sample may be carry-over from other donors' samples. CDR3s include the opening cysteine and the closing phenylalanine or tryptophan. The D gene is left open where the match is weak. Expanded clones get a size class; other rows say once, few or many, or leave the size out.

J gene,D gene,clone size,V gene,CDR3 DNA,CDR3 protein
TRBJ2-3,TRBD1,.,TRBV4-2,TGTGCCAGCAGCCAAGAGGTGTCTCAGGGGGCCACAGATACGCAGTATTTT,CASSQEVSQGATDTQYF
TRBJ2-7,.,.,TRBV6-5,TGTGCCAGCAGTTACTCGGCTACAGGGGAGCAGTACTTC,CASSYSATGEQYF
TRBJ1-2,.,once,TRBV5-6,TGTGCCAGCAGCTTAGTAATTAGGACGGCTAAAAACTATGGCTACACCTTC,CASSLVIRTAKNYGYTF
TRBJ2-7,.,.,TRBV6-1,TGTGCCAGCAGTGAAGGGTCAGGGGTCCCCTACGAGCAGTACTTC,CASSEGSGVPYEQYF
TRBJ2-7,TRBD2,few,TRBV7-9,TGTGCCAGCAGCTTAGCGGGAGGGAGCTCCTACGAGCAGTACTTC,CASSLAGGSSYEQYF
TRBJ2-1,TRBD2,.,TRBV29-1,TGCAGCATGGAGCGGGGCTCCTACAATGAGCAGTTCTTC,CSMERGSYNEQFF
TRBJ1-1,.,.,TRBV27,TGTGCCAGCCGTCCTCCGACAGGAGGGATGATAGGGACTGAAGCTTTCTTT,CASRPPTGGMIGTEAFF
TRBJ2-1,.,.,TRBV19,TGTGCCAGTAGCTTCCGGGGCGTCAATGAGCAGTTCTTC,CASSFRGVNEQFF
TRBJ2-7,.,few,TRBV28,TGTGCCAGCAGTTCTCTCGTTCAGGGCCCCGGCCACGAGCAGTACTTC,CASSSLVQGPGHEQYF
TRBJ2-5,.,.,TRBV5-1,TGCGCCAGCAGTTTGACCGGGCCTACGAAAGGGGAGACCCAGTACTTC,CASSLTGPTKGETQYF
TRBJ2-3,.,.,TRBV2,TGTGCCAGCAGTGTAGACGGGACAGATACGCAGTATTTT,CASSVDGTDTQYF
TRBJ1-2,.,once,TRBV7-8,TGTGCCAGCAGCCGCCTATCCAAGAATAACTATGGCTACACCTTC,CASSRLSKNNYGYTF
TRBJ1-2,TRBD1,.,TRBV28,TGTGCCACTCTAACCATGAGACAGGGGGCTGGATATGGCTACACCTTC,CATLTMRQGAGYGYTF
TRBJ1-2,.,few,TRBV7-8,TGTGCCAGCAGCTTAGGAAGTAACGGAGCATATGGCTACACCTTC,CASSLGSNGAYGYTF
TRBJ1-5,TRBD1,.,TRBV10-3,TGTGCCATCAGTGAGTCGGGGCCAGGGGGAGATCAGCCCCAGCATTTT,CAISESGPGGDQPQHF
TRBJ2-1,TRBD2,.,TRBV7-9,TGTGCCAGCAGGAGGACTAGCGGGAGTGCATACAATGAGCAGTTCTTC,CASRRTSGSAYNEQFF
TRBJ2-1,.,.,TRBV9,TGTGCCAGCAGCAGACGGAGACACTCCTACAATGAGCAGTTCTTC,CASSRRRHSYNEQFF
TRBJ2-1,.,.,TRBV4-1,TGCGCCAGCAGCCCCCGTGCGCCCACTAGAGCCTCCTACAATGAGCAGTTCTTC,CASSPRAPTRASYNEQFF
TRBJ1-1,TRBD1,.,TRBV5-1,TGCGCCAGCAGCCATGGCCCAGGGGGCACTGAAGCTTTCTTT,CASSHGPGGTEAFF
TRBJ1-5,TRBD1,.,TRBV14,TGTGCCAGCAGCCAAGAACCCACGGACAGGGCTGAGCATTTT,CASSQEPTDRAEHF
TRBJ1-4,TRBD1,.,TRBV18,TGTGCCAGCTCACCACCCCGGGACAGTAATGAAAAACTGTTTTTT,CASSPPRDSNEKLFF
TRBJ2-1,TRBD2,.,TRBV30,TGTGCCTGGAGTATCGGGACTAGCGGGAGGAACAATGAGCAGTTCTTC,CAWSIGTSGRNNEQFF
TRBJ1-4,.,.,TRBV10-3,TGTGCCATCAGTGGGACAGCAACTAATGAAAAACTGTTTTTT,CAISGTATNEKLFF
TRBJ1-3,.,.,TRBV7-2,TGTGCCAGCAGCTTAGCGGGGGACTCTGGAAACACCATATATTTT,CASSLAGDSGNTIYF
TRBJ2-6,.,.,TRBV19,TGTGCCAGTAGGTCACAGGCATCTGGGGCCAACGTCCTGACTTTC,CASRSQASGANVLTF
TRBJ2-3,.,.,TRBV7-3,TGTGCCAGCAGCCTCGAGATTGCGGGCACAGATACGCAGTATTTT,CASSLEIAGTDTQYF
TRBJ1-2,TRBD1,.,TRBV7-9,TGTGCCAGCAGCCCGGGGACAGGGGCGCGGGGCTACACCTTC,CASSPGTGARGYTF
TRBJ2-7,.,.,TRBV18,TGTGCCAGCTCGGGTGGTGGACGGGACAACGAGCAGTACTTC,CASSGGGRDNEQYF
TRBJ1-2,TRBD1,.,TRBV7-9,TGTGCCAGCAGCTCTGGACAGGCTTTTCCCGGGGTCTATGGCTACACCTTC,CASSSGQAFPGVYGYTF
TRBJ2-7,.,once,TRBV7-2,TGTGCCAGCAGCTTAGCACAGTACTCCTACGAGCAGTACTTC,CASSLAQYSYEQYF
TRBJ2-7,TRBD2,.,TRBV18,TGTGCCAGCTCACGCCGCCTACAACTAGCGGGAGTTGAAGAGCAGTACTTC,CASSRRLQLAGVEEQYF
TRBJ2-6,TRBD1,.,TRBV5-1,TGCGCCAGCAGCGGACAGGGTATTGCTGGGGCCAACGTCCTGACTTTC,CASSGQGIAGANVLTF
TRBJ1-5,TRBD1,.,TRBV6-6,TGTGCCAGCAGATTCCGGACAGGGAGCAATCAGCCCCAGCATTTT,CASRFRTGSNQPQHF
TRBJ2-1,TRBD1,.,TRBV5-1,TGCGCCAGCAGCTTGCTCCTCAGGGGGCGCCGGGGAAATGAGCAGTTCTTC,CASSLLLRGRRGNEQFF
TRBJ2-1,.,.,TRBV28,TGTGCCAGCAGTACCCAAAGCGGCTCCTACAATGAGCAGTTCTTC,CASSTQSGSYNEQFF
TRBJ2-3,TRBD2,.,TRBV2,TGTGCCAGCAGTGATGGAAGAGTAGCGGGAGAGTGGGCAGATACGCAGTATTTT,CASSDGRVAGEWADTQYF
TRBJ2-1,TRBD2,.,TRBV29-1,TGCAGCGTTCGTCGTAGCGGGATGGTGAATGAGCAGTTCTTC,CSVRRSGMVNEQFF
TRBJ1-5,.,.,TRBV9,TGTGCCAGCAGCGCAGGGATCAATCAGCCCCAGCATTTT,CASSAGINQPQHF
TRBJ1-5,.,.,TRBV4-3,TGCGCCAGCAGCCAACTTCGTGGGAGCAATCAGCCCCAGCATTTT,CASSQLRGSNQPQHF
TRBJ1-1,.,.,TRBV7-9,TGTGCCAGCAGCGCAGGATCGAACACTGAAGCTTTCTTT,CASSAGSNTEAFF
TRBJ2-5,.,.,TRBV21-1,TGTGCCAGCAGCACTGGGACAGGCCGGGGGACCCAGTACTTC,CASSTGTGRGTQYF
TRBJ1-2,TRBD1,.,TRBV6-1,TGTGCCAGCAGTGAAGCCCACCCGGGAGGGGGCAATGGCTACACCTTC,CASSEAHPGGGNGYTF
TRBJ1-2,.,.,TRBV19,TGTGCCAGTAGCCACTATGGCTACACCTTC,CASSHYGYTF
TRBJ1-1,.,.,TRBV15,TGTGCCACCAGCAGAGATGGGGGGACTGAAGCTTTCTTT,CATSRDGGTEAFF
TRBJ2-2,.,.,TRBV28,TGTGCCAGCAGTTTAGCCCCCAGAAACACCGGGGAGCTGTTTTTT,CASSLAPRNTGELFF